This TCR beta chain was obtained from a study of CD8 T cells in ankylosing spondylitis (dated by TCRdb to about 2017). About the full investigation: The study profiled T cell receptor beta repertoires in healthy donors and ankylosing spondylitis patients to find disease-linked TCR variants. The full study cohort comprised 25 ankylosing spondylitis patients and about 110 healthy donors. Peripheral blood was sampled, and synovial fluid was additionally collected from ankylosing spondylitis patients.

Results and caveats for the whole study, not just this receptor: Significant enrichment of the disease-linked clones was reported in matched synovial fluid samples from ankylosing spondylitis patients. The disease-linked clones had a CD8+ phenotype and were found at relatively low frequencies in peripheral blood. Some of the motif variants had been reported before in the synovial fluid and blood of reactive arthritis patients, a finding that suggests common disease-initiation mechanisms. A TCR beta motif of eight highly homologous amino acid variants appeared characteristic of blood from ankylosing spondylitis patients.

This clonotype was seen at least ten times. Its cognate antigen has yet to be identified. No quality values exist for individual bases; no much larger clone is one base distant. TCRdb records Illumina HiSeq 2500 as the sequencer. TCR beta libraries were prepared by quantitative 5'-RACE with molecular barcodes. For the original study's pipeline: A new computational method based on a probabilistic model of VDJ rearrangement was used to identify disease-linked TCR variants. TCRdb redid the processing of the public reads, applying fastp at Q25 and MiXCR, and retained in-frame beta chains. One record per CDR3 amino acid sequence lists the most common genes and DNA. What appears here as the V and J calls and clone size reflects TCRdb's work, not the paper's. This sample lists 30,000 to 40,000 distinct CDR3 sequences; over 2.5% were detected once. Together, the top ten hold around 2.8% of the sample. CDR1 is given as SGDLS and CDR2 as YYNGEE, both from the germline V gene. V gives up 1 base and J gives up 4 bases, and the segment between their germline ends measures 12 bases. The CDR3, from cysteine to phenylalanine, totals 15 residues. The kept DNA is CDR3 alone, 45 bases in frame from the first base.

This TCR came from a male donor with ankylosing spondylitis or in good health (not recorded which). The sequence is built from TRBV9 and TRBJ1-5, and perhaps TRBD1 as D gene, on 6 matching bases. The sample comprised blood, either unsorted or a sorted T cell fraction (not recorded which). This receptor carries the CDR3 CASSVSGGGNQPQHF. The nucleotide sequence is given as TGTGCCAGCAGCGTATCGGGAGGGGGAAATCAGCCCCAGCATTTT. When the CDR3 is completed using the reference TRBV9 and TRBJ1-5 genes on either side, the full variable domain is DSGVTQTPKHLITATGQRVTLRCSPRSGDLSVYWYQQSLDQGLQFLIQYYNGEERAKGNILERFSAQQFPDLHSELNLSSLELGDSALYFCASSVSGGGNQPQHFGDGTRLSIL.